The 2 T cell receptor beta chains below all came from one sample that was sequenced in a study of radiotherapy plus CTLA-4 blockade in lung cancer (dated by TCRdb to the late 2010s). The library was built by means of the immunoSEQ multiplex PCR assay. The immuneACCESS repertoire file appears here via TCRdb, limited to in-frame rearrangements. These files lack a portion of the clones; in checked studies, under half of the deficit traces to unresolved V genes, and the cause of the others is not known. In this sample the table shows about 90,000 clones, about three quarters of which occur a single time. Together, the top ten hold around 15% of the sample. The input for sequencing was peripheral blood, taken from a patient treated with radiotherapy plus ipilimumab. The source of these receptors is a human donor with non-small cell lung cancer that progressed on radiotherapy plus ipilimumab.

A note on this clone: The junction shows a germline mismatch at one end, possibly a read error. V usage is TRBV7-7 and J usage is TRBJ2-5; no clear D. Germline CDR1 is SSHAT and CDR2 is FNYEAQ (reference sequence). The CDR3 is 14 amino acids. Written as DNA, the CDR3 is TGTGCTAGCAGCCCAAGGACCCGGTGGGAGACCCAGTACTTC. Translating gives CASSPRTRWETQYF.

J is TRBJ2-5 and V is TRBV9; D is unclear. The ends were cut back, 2 bases at V and 3 bases at J, with 17 bases in the middle. CDR1 SGDLS and CDR2 YYNGEE come from the germline V gene. The CDR3 extends over 16 amino acids. This chain's CDR3 is CASSVRPSTGKETQYF. In nucleotides, the CDR3 is TGTGCCAGCAGCGTTCGACCTTCGACTGGAAAAGAGACCCAGTACTTC.